Listed below are T cell receptor beta chains from one sample, sequenced in a study of blood T cell repertoires in COVID-19. TCRdb keeps only in-frame clones here, not all; method: immunoSEQ multiplex PCR. Of some 85,000 clones in the sample, roughly 87% are singletons; the top ten hold 8.5% to 10%. The sample consisted of peripheral blood. The receptor set was obtained from a man aged 45 to 65 with acute or convalescent COVID-19. Each CDR3 is given with its conserved first and last residue. The D gene is left open where the match is weak. A clone size is listed for some rows: how often the clone was seen (once, few, many), or a class if it is expanded.

clone size: .; V gene: TRBV6-5; D gene: TRBD1; J gene: TRBJ1-1; CDR3 DNA: TGTGCCAGCAGGAGGGACAGGGTCACTGAAGCTTTCTTT; CDR3 protein: CASRRDRVTEAFF
clone size: .; V gene: TRBV5-5; D gene: .; J gene: TRBJ2-7; CDR3 DNA: TGTGCCAGCAGCTTGAGAGGGGGCGAGCAGTACTTC; CDR3 protein: CASSLRGGEQYF
clone size: .; V gene: TRBV19; D gene: TRBD2; J gene: TRBJ2-2; CDR3 DNA: TGTGCCAGTAGCCTAGCGGGGGGGCCAGGGGAGCTGTTTTTT; CDR3 protein: CASSLAGGPGELFF
clone size: .; V gene: TRBV6-1; D gene: TRBD1; J gene: TRBJ1-2; CDR3 DNA: TGTGCCAGCAGTGCCGGCCTGGACGGGACAGCTAACTATGGCTACACCTTC; CDR3 protein: CASSAGLDGTANYGYTF
clone size: .; V gene: TRBV9; D gene: .; J gene: TRBJ2-1; CDR3 DNA: TGTGCCAGCAGCGTAGGCGGGACGGGGAAGCAGTTCTTC; CDR3 protein: CASSVGGTGKQFF
clone size: .; V gene: TRBV7-2; D gene: .; J gene: TRBJ2-3; CDR3 DNA: TGTGCCAGCAGCTTAGTAGCGGATAGCACAGATACGCAGTATTTT; CDR3 protein: CASSLVADSTDTQYF
clone size: .; V gene: TRBV9; D gene: TRBD2; J gene: TRBJ2-5; CDR3 DNA: TGTGCCAGCAGCGGGGGACTACAAGAGACCCAGTACTTC; CDR3 protein: CASSGGLQETQYF
clone size: .; V gene: TRBV20-1; D gene: TRBD1; J gene: TRBJ2-7; CDR3 DNA: TGCAGTGCTAGTGCTCCAGGGGGCTACGAGCAGTACTTC; CDR3 protein: CSASAPGGYEQYF
clone size: .; V gene: TRBV5-1; D gene: TRBD1; J gene: TRBJ1-1; CDR3 DNA: TGCGCCAGCAGCTTAGGGGGCGCGCGGAACACTGAAGCTTTCTTT; CDR3 protein: CASSLGGARNTEAFF
clone size: .; V gene: TRBV4-2; D gene: TRBD2; J gene: TRBJ2-5; CDR3 DNA: TGTGCCAGCAGCTCCGGACTAGCGGGGGTCCAAGAGACCCAGTACTTC; CDR3 protein: CASSSGLAGVQETQYF
clone size: .; V gene: TRBV27; D gene: TRBD1; J gene: TRBJ2-1; CDR3 DNA: TGTGCCAGCAGTCTGGATGAGGGGGCAGCTGAGCAGTTCTTC; CDR3 protein: CASSLDEGAAEQFF
clone size: .; V gene: TRBV28; D gene: .; J gene: TRBJ1-1; CDR3 DNA: TGTGCCAGCAGTTTAGATGGGGCATGGGGCACTGAAGCTTTCTTT; CDR3 protein: CASSLDGAWGTEAFF
clone size: .; V gene: TRBV2; D gene: .; J gene: TRBJ2-2; CDR3 DNA: TGTGCCAGCAGTGAGATGCAGGGACACGGCGGGGAGCTGTTTTTT; CDR3 protein: CASSEMQGHGGELFF
clone size: once; V gene: TRBV6-6; D gene: TRBD1; J gene: TRBJ1-2; CDR3 DNA: TGTGCCAGCAGTTTCCTAAGGGGCGACAGGGGAGGCTACACCTTC; CDR3 protein: CASSFLRGDRGGYTF
clone size: .; V gene: TRBV7-2; D gene: .; J gene: TRBJ2-1; CDR3 DNA: TGTGCCAGCAGATGGGACTCAGGTGGTAATGAGCAGTTCTTC; CDR3 protein: CASRWDSGGNEQFF
clone size: .; V gene: TRBV2; D gene: .; J gene: TRBJ1-1; CDR3 DNA: TGTGCCAGCAGGCAACAGGGCGTTGGGAACACTGAAGCTTTCTTT; CDR3 protein: CASRQQGVGNTEAFF
clone size: .; V gene: TRBV11-2; D gene: .; J gene: TRBJ1-5; CDR3 DNA: TGTGCCAGCAGCTTAGAAGCCTATCAGCCCCAGCATTTT; CDR3 protein: CASSLEAYQPQHF
clone size: .; V gene: TRBV11-2; D gene: TRBD2; J gene: TRBJ2-3; CDR3 DNA: TGTGCCAGCAGCTTAGATCGGGGGGGAGAAGATACGCAGTATTTT; CDR3 protein: CASSLDRGGEDTQYF
clone size: .; V gene: TRBV24-1; D gene: .; J gene: TRBJ2-6; CDR3 DNA: TGTGCCACCAAGCTAAAGGGCAGGGTGGGCTCTGGGGCCAACGTCCTGACTTTC; CDR3 protein: CATKLKGRVGSGANVLTF
clone size: few; V gene: TRBV15; D gene: .; J gene: TRBJ2-5; CDR3 DNA: TGTGCCACCAGCATTGTGTCAGTCCAAGAGACCCAGTACTTC; CDR3 protein: CATSIVSVQETQYF